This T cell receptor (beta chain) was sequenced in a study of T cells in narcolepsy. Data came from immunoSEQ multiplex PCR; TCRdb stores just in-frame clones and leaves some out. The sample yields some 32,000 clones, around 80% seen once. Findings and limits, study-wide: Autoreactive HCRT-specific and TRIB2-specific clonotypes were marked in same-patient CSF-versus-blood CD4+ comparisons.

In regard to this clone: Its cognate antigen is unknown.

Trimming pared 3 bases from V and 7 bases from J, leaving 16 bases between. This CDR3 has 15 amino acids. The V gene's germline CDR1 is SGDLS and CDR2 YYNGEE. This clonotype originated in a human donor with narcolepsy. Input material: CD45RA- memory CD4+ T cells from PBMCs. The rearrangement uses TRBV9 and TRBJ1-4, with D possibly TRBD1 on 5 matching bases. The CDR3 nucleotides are TGTGCCAGCAGCGAAGGGGCCAGCATATCTGAAAAACTGTTTTTT. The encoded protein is CASSEGASISEKLFF.